Below, 27 T cell receptor beta chains from the same sample are listed, as sequenced in a study of blood T cell repertoires in COVID-19 (TCRdb year 2020). To prepare the library, the immunoSEQ multiplex PCR assay was applied. This is the immuneACCESS table as TCRdb keeps it, with only in-frame sequences that have V and J called. A part of the clones is gone; compared with another copy, unresolved V genes explain less than half, and the rest is unexplained. The sample table lists 40,000 to 50,000 clones, around nine tenths of them with a count of one. The biggest ten clones account for about 10% of the sample. The source material was peripheral blood. These receptors were taken from a man aged 50-60 years with active COVID-19.

The chain couples TRBV28 to TRBJ2-4; 10 nucleotides align to TRBD1. CDR3 size: 15 residues. The germline V gene has CDR1 MDHEN and CDR2 SYDVKM. V shed 6 bases and J 6 bases; nucleotides not matched to a gene: 8. CDR3: CASSLQTGGRNIQYF. The CDR3 coding sequence is TGTGCCAGCAGCCTACAGACAGGGGGCAGAAACATTCAGTACTTC.

This chain uses TRBV5-6 with TRBJ1-3; unclear D gene. Deletions cut 4 bases from V and 0 bases from J, with 11 bases between. Germline CDR1 is SGHDT and CDR2 is YYEEEE. This CDR3 is 15 amino acids long. The CDR3 sequence: CASSRAGDSGNTIYF. The CDR3 region has the DNA TGTGCCAGCAGCCGGGCGGGCGACTCTGGAAACACCATATATTTT.

The chain carries TRBV6-5 and TRBJ1-1; a weak D match, TRBD1 (5 bases). Trimming shortened V by 0 bases and J by 2 bases, and 10 bases separated the two germline ends. Germline CDR1 is MNHEY and CDR2 is SVGAGI. The CDR3 consists of 15 residues. The CDR3 DNA is TGTGCCAGCAGTTACTCGACAGCATTTAACACTGAAGCTTTCTTT. Encoded protein: CASSYSTAFNTEAFF.

J is TRBJ1-2 and V is TRBV6-5; D is possibly TRBD1 (5 bases). Germline V gene data show CDR1 as MNHEY and CDR2 as SVGAGI. The CDR3 has 13 residues. The V end lost 6 bases, the J end lost 2 bases, and 10 bases lay between the germline ends. The DNA of the CDR3 is TGTGCCAGCAGCGGGGGTTTAAACTATGGCTACACCTTC. It specifies CASSGGLNYGYTF.

This sequence joins TRBV7-3 and TRBJ2-1; D is unclear. CDR1 SGHTA and CDR2 FQGTGA come from the germline V gene. The CDR3 spans 15 residues. Trimming shortened V by 4 bases and J by 0 bases, and 10 bases separated the two germline ends. The CDR3 DNA reads as TGTGCCAGCAGCTCCCAAGTGAGCTCCTACAATGAGCAGTTCTTC. This codes for CASSSQVSSYNEQFF.

The J gene is TRBJ2-7, the V gene TRBV9; TRBD1 is a possible D gene (6 bases). The germline CDR1 and CDR2 sequences are SGDLS and YYNGEE. This CDR3 region has 14 residues. V lost 4 bases and J lost 3, with 14 bases in between. CDR3 loop: CASSPRQDSYEQYF. CDR3 nucleotide sequence: TGTGCCAGCAGCCCCAGACAGGACAGCTACGAGCAGTACTTC.

This clone was seen a single time. The rearrangement joins TRBV7-8 to TRBJ2-7; 12 bases are shared with TRBD1. The V segment lost 5 bases and the J segment 4 bases; nucleotides outside the gene matches: 9. This CDR3 is built from 16 residues. Germline lookup yields CDR1 SGHVS and CDR2 FQNEAQ. The CDR3 bases are TGTGCCAGCAGCGGATTACCGGGACAGGGGGCGTACGAGCAGTACTTC. Translation: CASSGLPGQGAYEQYF.

This clone was recorded once. The chain has TRBV12-3 or TRBV12-4 and TRBJ1-1; a possible D gene is TRBD1 (6 bases). The V end was cut by 5 bases, the J end by 6 bases, with 13 bases between. This CDR3 spans 13 amino acids. This CDR3 is CASSLQGIAEAFF. CDR3 DNA sequence: TGTGCCAGCAGTCTACAGGGAATAGCTGAAGCTTTCTTT.

This chain joins TRBV10-3 and TRBJ2-3; 14 bases agree with TRBD2. This CDR3 is 14 amino acids long. The germline CDR1 and CDR2 sequences are ENHRY and SYGVKD. With V trimmed by 9 bases and J by 3 bases, 2 bases remained unmatched. CDR3 sequence reads: CAIGTSGRTDTQYF. In nucleotides, the CDR3 is TGTGCCATAGGGACTAGCGGGAGAACAGATACGCAGTATTTT.

J is TRBJ2-7 and V is TRBV2; TRBD1 matches at 7 bases. The CDR3 is 15 amino acids. The J segment lost 4 bases and the V segment lost 5 bases, leaving 11 bases of the junction unmatched. In germline, CDR1 is SNHLY, CDR2 FYNNEI. The CDR3 loop is CASSKYRGKDYEQYF. CDR3 sequence (DNA): TGTGCCAGCAGTAAGTACAGGGGAAAAGATTACGAGCAGTACTTC.

This clone was observed a handful of times. The J gene is TRBJ1-5, the V gene TRBV28, with 8 bases identical to TRBD1. Germline V lookup: CDR1 MDHEN, CDR2 SYDVKM. The V and J ends lost 3 bases and 4 bases, in that order; junction bases with no gene match: 8. The length of the CDR3 is 16 residues. The DNA of the CDR3 is TGTGCCAGCAGTTTCCCAGGGGGCTTTGGAAATCAGCCCCAGCATTTT. This encodes CASSFPGGFGNQPQHF.

V and J are TRBV5-4 and TRBJ1-4; no reliable D call. V lost 0 bases and J lost 5, with 8 bases in between. This CDR3 is built from 14 residues. Per germline, CDR1 SGHNT and CDR2 YYREEE (reference sequence). The CDR3 protein is CASSLAGNNEKLFF. In DNA form, the CDR3 reads TGTGCCAGCAGCTTGGCCGGGAACAATGAAAAACTGTTTTTT.

The chain links TRBV27 to TRBJ2-3; weak D call: TRBD2 (6 bases). The length of the CDR3 is 16 residues. The germline gives CDR1 MNHEY, CDR2 SMNVEV (reference sequence). With 4 bases removed from V and 14 bases from J, the gap between germline ends came to 28 bases. The CDR3 spells CASSSPGLSLEGLLYF. CDR3 DNA sequence: TGTGCCAGCAGTTCCCCGGGACTTTCGCTAGAGGGACTGCTGTATTTT.

There are a few counts of this clone. The chain combines TRBV28 with TRBJ1-2; D is possibly TRBD1 (6 bases). The germline gives CDR1 MDHEN, CDR2 SYDVKM. V was cut by 3 bases and J by 6 bases, with 14 bases left in between. The CDR3 has 14 residues. CDR3 sequence: CASSLGIGGDGYTF. CDR3 nucleotides: TGTGCCAGCAGTTTGGGTATAGGGGGGGATGGCTACACCTTC.

The chain uses TRBV6-1 and TRBJ1-5, with D possibly matching TRBD1 (6 bases). In germline, CDR1 is MNHNS, CDR2 SASEGT. Trimming removed 2 bases from V and 0 bases from J, with 11 bases in between. There are 16 residues in the CDR3. In nucleotides, the CDR3 is TGTGCCAGCAGTGAAACAGGGCTTCCTAGCAATCAGCCCCAGCATTTT. Translated, it gives CASSETGLPSNQPQHF.

The chain recombines TRBV7-9 with TRBJ1-1; no definite D call. CDR1 and CDR2 from the germline V gene are SEHNR and FQNEAQ (reference sequence). The germline V and J ends were trimmed by 1 base and 0 bases, with 9 bases remaining between them. CDR3 size: 15 residues. The CDR3 DNA reads TGTGCCAGCAGCTTAGTCGGAGGGTTGAACACTGAAGCTTTCTTT. Translating gives CASSLVGGLNTEAFF.

V usage is TRBV6-2 or TRBV6-3 and J usage is TRBJ2-6, with TRBD1 as a possible D gene (6 bases). V was shortened by 5 bases and J by 0 bases, with 14 bases between the two germline ends. The CDR3 runs 17 residues. The V gene's germline CDR1 is MNHEY and CDR2 SVGEGT. The chain's CDR3 is CASSRGKSSSGANVLTF. DNA of the CDR3: TGTGCCAGCAGTAGGGGGAAGTCGAGCTCTGGGGCCAACGTCCTGACTTTC.

The chain employs TRBV27 and TRBJ2-3, with D unresolved. V was cut by 8 bases and J by 0 bases, with 6 bases left in between. Germline CDR1 is MNHEY and CDR2 is SMNVEV (reference sequence). There are 12 residues in the CDR3. The CDR3 region has the DNA TGTGCCAGCTCCGTTAGCACAGATACGCAGTATTTT. Amino acid sequence: CASSVSTDTQYF.

This clone is labeled medium-sized. The rearrangement links TRBV27 to TRBJ2-7, with D unresolved. Looked up from germline, CDR1 is MNHEY and CDR2 is SMNVEV (reference sequence). V lost 4 bases and J lost 3, with 19 bases in between. The CDR3 consists of 16 residues. Here the CDR3 DNA reads TGTGCCAGCAGTTACCTCTTAAGGCGGTGGGTCTACGAGCAGTACTTC. Its protein is CASSYLLRRWVYEQYF.

This chain links TRBV6-1 with TRBJ1-2; the D gene is possibly TRBD1 (5 bases). CDR1 and CDR2 from the germline V gene are MNHNS and SASEGT. This CDR3 is built from 14 residues. Trimming left V 2 bases short and J 1 base short, with 8 bases between. The CDR3 here is CASSEWGSNYGYTF. DNA of the CDR3: TGTGCCAGCAGTGAATGGGGCAGTAACTATGGCTACACCTTC.

The chain recombines TRBV6-5 with TRBJ1-2; 11 positions match TRBD1. Germline assignment: CDR1 MNHEY and CDR2 SVGAGI. The CDR3 is made up of 16 amino acids. J gave up 8 bases and V 2 bases, and 10 bases lay outside the gene matches. Here the CDR3 DNA reads TGTGCCAGCAGTTACGGGCCAGGACAGGGGGCGACGGGCTACACCTTC. Its protein product is CASSYGPGQGATGYTF.

V gene TRBV24-1 combines with J gene TRBJ1-2; no definite D call. There are 12 residues in the CDR3. V was trimmed by 4 bases and J by 8 bases, leaving 10 bases between them. Per the germline V gene, CDR1 is KGHDR and CDR2 is SFDVKD. The CDR3 region is CATSDRVGGYTF. CDR3 DNA sequence: TGTGCCACCAGTGACCGAGTCGGGGGCTACACCTTC.

The rearrangement joins TRBV11-2 to TRBJ1-2, with D unresolved. Germline loops: CDR1 SGHAT, CDR2 FQNNGV. The V end was cut by 0 bases, the J end by 0 bases, with 5 bases between. The CDR3 contains 14 residues. CDR3 residues: CASSLDTANYGYTF. The CDR3, as DNA: TGTGCCAGCAGCTTAGATACGGCTAACTATGGCTACACCTTC.

The chain has TRBV6-2 or TRBV6-3 and TRBJ2-1, with TRBD2 matching over 12 bases. Germline assignment: CDR1 MNHEY and CDR2 SVGEGT. Trimming cost V 4 bases and J 3 bases; bases outside gene matches: 4. CDR3 length equals 16 residues. CDR3 DNA: TGTGCCAGCAGTTCCCGGACTAGCGGGATCTACAATGAGCAGTTCTTC. Protein: CASSSRTSGIYNEQFF.

The rearrangement joins TRBV4-3 to TRBJ2-1; weak D call: TRBD1 (6 bases). This CDR3 comprises 16 residues. Trimming cost V 2 bases and J 0 bases, with 11 bases left between them. The V gene's germline CDR1 is LGHNA and CDR2 YSLEER. The DNA for the CDR3 is TGCGCCAGCAGCCAATCGGGACACAGCTCCTACAATGAGCAGTTCTTC. This encodes CASSQSGHSSYNEQFF.

The chain couples TRBV9 to TRBJ2-7; D not resolved. The CDR3 has 13 amino acids. Germline V lookup: CDR1 SGDLS, CDR2 YYNGEE. V lost 0 bases to trimming and J lost 1 base, with 5 bases between them. In DNA form, the CDR3 reads TGTGCCAGCAGCGTAGGGCAGTCCTACGAGCAGTACTTC. Translating it yields CASSVGQSYEQYF.

The chain is built from TRBV19 and TRBJ2-5, with D maybe TRBD1 (6 bases). Per the germline V gene, CDR1 is LNHDA and CDR2 is SQIVND (reference sequence). Trimming took off 1 base at V and 1 base at J, with 13 bases between the two ends. There are 16 residues in the CDR3. The CDR3 loop is CASSIVGDRPQETQYF. In DNA form, the CDR3 reads TGTGCCAGTAGTATAGTCGGAGACAGGCCCCAAGAGACCCAGTACTTC.